This T cell receptor beta chain was recovered during a study of blood T cell repertoires in COVID-19. Looking at the study overall: Acute and convalescent COVID-19 specimens originated in the United States, Italy and Spain.

Per the original data handling: Scientists estimated how many nucleated cells there were by amplifying reference gene primers. Sequenced by immunoSEQ multiplex PCR; TCRdb stores in-frame clones only, minus some. The DNA was the basis for D and trimming; V, J and clone size are from that table. The sample has a few hundred thousand clones, 70% to 85% seen once. Cohorts were assigned according to the clinical history that participants reported. Looked up from germline, CDR1 is SGHAT and CDR2 is FQNNGV. This CDR3 has 12 residues. V lost 1 base and J lost 9, with 9 bases in between. The chain combines TRBV11-2 with TRBJ1-1; maybe TRBD1 (5 bases). This sequence was found in a woman aged 60-75 years who had recovered from COVID-19. The sequencing input was PBMCs or T cells enriched from blood (not recorded which). DNA of the CDR3: TGTGCCAGCAGCTTAGGGGACTCAAAAGCTTTCTTT. This encodes CASSLGDSKAFF.